This TCR beta chain was retrieved from a study of low-dose radiotherapy and immunotherapy resistance in tumors. Study-wide background: Cohort 1 patients were irradiated with 0.5 Gy fractions every 2 weeks to 6.5 Gy total.

The V and J ends lost 0 bases and 15 bases, in that order; junction bases with no gene match: 23. The CDR3 contains 19 residues. CDR1 and CDR2 (germline): GTSNPN, SVGIG (reference sequence). This clonotype was counted many times. This sample's time point: before trial treatment. Primers used for first-strand cDNA, a TRAV- and TRBV-specific set, covered both alpha and beta chains. Using a constant-region primer together with a V-primer adapter, TCRs were subjected to roughly 20 PCR cycles of amplification. Each CDR3 protein is one row after TCRdb ran MiXCR on the reads. The profile shows about 89,000 distinct CDR3 sequences, more than 7.5% of them singletons.

V and J are TRBV30 and TRBJ2-1; 13 positions agree with TRBD2. This clonotype was sampled from a male donor with prostate cancer. The specimen was PBMCs, collected before treatment. For the CDR3, the DNA is TGTGCCTGGAGTGTAATAAGCTCCGACTCCGGGACTAGCGGGACACTGGGGTTCTTC. This translates into CAWSVISSDSGTSGTLGFF.